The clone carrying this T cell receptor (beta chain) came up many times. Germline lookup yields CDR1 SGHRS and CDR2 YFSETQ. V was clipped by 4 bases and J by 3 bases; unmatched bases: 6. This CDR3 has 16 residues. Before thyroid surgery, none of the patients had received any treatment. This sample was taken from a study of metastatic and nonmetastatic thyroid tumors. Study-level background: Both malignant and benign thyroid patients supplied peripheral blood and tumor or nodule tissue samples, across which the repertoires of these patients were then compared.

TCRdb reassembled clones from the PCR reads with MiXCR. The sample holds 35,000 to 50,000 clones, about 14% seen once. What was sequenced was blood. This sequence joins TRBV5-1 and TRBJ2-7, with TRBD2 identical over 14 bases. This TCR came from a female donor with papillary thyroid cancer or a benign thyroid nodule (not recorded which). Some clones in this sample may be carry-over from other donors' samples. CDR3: CASSRGLAGDGYEQYF. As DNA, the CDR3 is TGCGCCAGCAGCCGGGGACTAGCGGGAGATGGCTACGAGCAGTACTTC.